The rows below give T cell receptor beta chains drawn from one sample of a study of T-cell reconstitution after alpha-beta-depleted transplantation in children. TCRdb ran MiXCR on the PCR reads and lists one entry per CDR3 protein. Of about 610,000 distinct CDR3 sequences in the sample, roughly a tenth were seen once. The source material was PBMCs from the stem cell graft donor, sampled from the stem cell graft. These receptor sequences come from a human donor who donated a stem cell graft to a child with acute myeloid leukemia. The conserved cysteine and the conserved F or W are not part of the CDR3 here. D genes are given only for firm matches. Rows may omit the clone size; those that give it use once, few, many or a size class.

clone size: few
D gene: TRBD2
V gene: TRBV7-9
CDR3 protein: ASSILAVNTKNIQY

clone size: .
D gene: .
V gene: TRBV20-1
CDR3 protein: SAREGYRDEQF

clone size: .
D gene: .
V gene: TRBV24-1
CDR3 protein: ATSAPGTTYNEQF

clone size: many
D gene: TRBD2
V gene: TRBV6-2/TRBV6-3
CDR3 protein: ASSYKGTSGRAGRTGELF

clone size: .
D gene: .
V gene: TRBV10-3
CDR3 protein: AIRPDRSSYNEQF

clone size: few
D gene: .
V gene: TRBV10-3
CDR3 protein: AISERGDEVIKSEAF

clone size: many
D gene: TRBD2
V gene: TRBV29-1
CDR3 protein: SAHLGTSGRLGEQF

clone size: few
D gene: .
V gene: TRBV27
CDR3 protein: ASSLQGRYTEAF

clone size: many
D gene: .
V gene: TRBV2
CDR3 protein: ASRGRLEANEQF

clone size: .
D gene: TRBD2
V gene: TRBV5-1
CDR3 protein: ASSLAAGVTDEQF

clone size: many
D gene: TRBD1
V gene: TRBV5-1
CDR3 protein: ASSFGTGKETQY

clone size: many
D gene: TRBD2
V gene: TRBV19
CDR3 protein: ASTSGYNEQF

clone size: few
D gene: .
V gene: TRBV7-2
CDR3 protein: ASSPSNPGTYEQY

clone size: many
D gene: .
V gene: TRBV5-1
CDR3 protein: ASSLSDVPYNEQF

clone size: few
D gene: TRBD1
V gene: TRBV3-1
CDR3 protein: ASSQDGRQGAEAF

clone size: few
D gene: TRBD1
V gene: TRBV6-2/TRBV6-3
CDR3 protein: ASTTRTGDNTQY

clone size: many
D gene: TRBD2
V gene: TRBV11-2
CDR3 protein: ASSFTSVQETQY

clone size: .
D gene: TRBD1
V gene: TRBV6-2/TRBV6-3
CDR3 protein: ASTDGAGGTYGYT

clone size: few
D gene: .
V gene: TRBV6-1
CDR3 protein: ASTPDEKLF

clone size: many
D gene: TRBD2
V gene: TRBV30
CDR3 protein: ASVSGGSYNEQF

clone size: many
D gene: .
V gene: TRBV27
CDR3 protein: ASSPRTLRVADTQY

clone size: few
D gene: .
V gene: TRBV30
CDR3 protein: AWAGRGSDTQY

clone size: few
D gene: .
V gene: TRBV3-1
CDR3 protein: ASSQDDPGDPLGAF

clone size: .
D gene: .
V gene: TRBV3-1
CDR3 protein: ASSHRTPLNEQF

clone size: few
D gene: .
V gene: TRBV6-5
CDR3 protein: ASSLGTFYGYT

clone size: few
D gene: .
V gene: TRBV6-5
CDR3 protein: ASSYLGEPSYEQY

clone size: .
D gene: .
V gene: TRBV20-1
CDR3 protein: SASMMGRTNSPLH

clone size: many
D gene: TRBD1
V gene: TRBV7-6
CDR3 protein: ASTLGTGGDEQY

clone size: .
D gene: .
V gene: TRBV20-1
CDR3 protein: SVVWETQY

clone size: few
D gene: TRBD2
V gene: TRBV4-2
CDR3 protein: ASAPSGRSYEQY

clone size: many
D gene: .
V gene: TRBV4-1
CDR3 protein: ASSQVGGSYNEQF

clone size: .
D gene: .
V gene: TRBV7-9
CDR3 protein: ASSLRDGEKLF

clone size: many
D gene: .
V gene: TRBV3-1
CDR3 protein: ASSLRGEAYEQY

clone size: .
D gene: .
V gene: TRBV29-1
CDR3 protein: SVSDGQYNEQF

clone size: many
D gene: TRBD2
V gene: TRBV4-2
CDR3 protein: ASSQGRVLAGRSTGELF

clone size: many
D gene: TRBD2
V gene: TRBV20-1
CDR3 protein: SASGPLAGTTDTQY

clone size: .
D gene: .
V gene: TRBV28
CDR3 protein: ASGYKNIQY

clone size: .
D gene: TRBD2
V gene: TRBV14
CDR3 protein: ASSATSGRRDEQY

clone size: .
D gene: .
V gene: TRBV29-1
CDR3 protein: SVEWEQF

clone size: .
D gene: .
V gene: TRBV12-3/TRBV12-4
CDR3 protein: ASRGDSGANVLT

clone size: many
D gene: TRBD2
V gene: TRBV7-2
CDR3 protein: ASRRSGTNYEQY

clone size: many
D gene: .
V gene: TRBV3-1
CDR3 protein: ASSQDTHTGGGTGELF

clone size: many
D gene: .
V gene: TRBV12-3/TRBV12-4
CDR3 protein: ASSTEMRTDTQY

clone size: few
D gene: .
V gene: TRBV2
CDR3 protein: ASSDGVLSGELF

clone size: .
D gene: TRBD2
V gene: TRBV7-2
CDR3 protein: ASSLGASGTGYEQY

clone size: .
D gene: .
V gene: TRBV7-2
CDR3 protein: ASSLTPQGNQPQH

clone size: few
D gene: .
V gene: TRBV18
CDR3 protein: ASSPRQEAYEQY

clone size: .
D gene: .
V gene: TRBV2
CDR3 protein: ASTLSVTGELF

clone size: .
D gene: .
V gene: TRBV6-5
CDR3 protein: ASSYLRGGTANTEAF

clone size: .
D gene: TRBD1
V gene: TRBV2
CDR3 protein: ASRVGTGQDQPQH

clone size: many
D gene: .
V gene: TRBV15
CDR3 protein: ATSRDQSGANVLT

clone size: few
D gene: TRBD1
V gene: TRBV12-3/TRBV12-4
CDR3 protein: ASSKRTGANEQY